This T cell receptor (beta chain) was observed in a study of blood T cell repertoires in COVID-19. About the research overall: The study drew acute and convalescent COVID-19 samples from the United States, Italy and Spain. PBMCs, B-cell-depleted T cells, or T cells provided the cDNA or gDNA that made up the material.

The J segment lost 8 bases and the V segment lost 7 bases, leaving 5 bases of the junction unmatched. Germline CDR1 is KGHDR and CDR2 is SFDVKD. The CDR3 contains 14 residues. Method: immunoSEQ multiplex PCR; TCRdb's copy keeps in-frame clones and lacks some. The sample holds some 43,000 clones; roughly 86% are singletons and the top ten take just over 15%. The chain is built from TRBV24-1 and TRBJ2-1; 12 nucleotides align to TRBD2. This sequence was found in a man in his sixties with active COVID-19. Sequencing used peripheral blood. The CDR3 DNA reads as TGTGCCACCAGGGCTAGCGGGGGGGCTCATGAGCAGTTCTTC. Protein sequence: CATRASGGAHEQFF.